The clone carrying this TCR beta chain was found once. Its specificity is not known. This sample is part of a study of shared clonotypes between healthy human individuals. The study, taken as a whole, reports: Generation of non-shared clonotypes was less probable than generation of clonotypes shared by all four donors. The sharing of 5% to 5.5% of naive CD4 clonotypes was seen across a few donors. Compared with memory subsets, naive subsets generally had larger estimated richness. At large depth, rarefaction still showed sorted-subset sequencing to be incomplete.

Produced via immunoSEQ multiplex PCR; TCRdb's table is partial and in-frame only. The sample yields approximately 1.4 million clones, 95% to 99% seen once. The ends were cut back, 5 bases at V and 4 bases at J, with 21 bases in the middle. The CDR3 has 16 amino acids. Germline CDR1 reads SGHVS; CDR2 reads FQNEAQ. The sequencing sample was made of naive CD4+ T cells sorted from blood. This sample's subset: CD45RA+ positively selected. The rearrangement links TRBV7-8 to TRBJ2-7; D is unresolved. The receptor's source is a man aged 25 to 40 in good health. The CDR3 DNA reads TGTGCCAGCAGCCCAATAGGGTGGCCTAACTATTACGAGCAGTACTTC. Translating gives CASSPIGWPNYYEQYF.